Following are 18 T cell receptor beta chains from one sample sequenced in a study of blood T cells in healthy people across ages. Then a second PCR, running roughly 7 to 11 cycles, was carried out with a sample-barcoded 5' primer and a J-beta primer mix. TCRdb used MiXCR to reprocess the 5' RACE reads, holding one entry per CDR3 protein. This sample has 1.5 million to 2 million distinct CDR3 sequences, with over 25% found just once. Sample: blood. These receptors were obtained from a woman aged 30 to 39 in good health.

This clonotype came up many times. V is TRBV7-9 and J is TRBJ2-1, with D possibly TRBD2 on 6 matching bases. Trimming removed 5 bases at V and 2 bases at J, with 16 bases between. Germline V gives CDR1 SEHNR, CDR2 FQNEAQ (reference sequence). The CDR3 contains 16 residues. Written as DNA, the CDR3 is TGTGCCAGCAGCCTTAGCGGTCTTGTTCCCTACAATGAGCAGTTCTTC. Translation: CASSLSGLVPYNEQFF. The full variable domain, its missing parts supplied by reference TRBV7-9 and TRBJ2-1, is DTGVSQNPRHKITKRGQNVTFRCDPISEHNRLYWYRQTLGQGPEFLTYFQNEAQLEKSRLLSDRFSAERPKGSFSTLEIQRTEQGDSAMYLCASSLSGLVPYNEQFFGPGTRLTVL.

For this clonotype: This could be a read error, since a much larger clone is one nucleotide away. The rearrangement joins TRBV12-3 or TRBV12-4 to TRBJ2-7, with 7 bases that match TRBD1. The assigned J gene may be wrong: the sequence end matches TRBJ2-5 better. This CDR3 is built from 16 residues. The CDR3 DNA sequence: TGTGCCAGCAGTCCGATGGGGACAGTGGAGGAAGAGACCCAGTACTTC. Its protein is CASSPMGTVEEETQYF.

In nucleotides, the CDR3 is TGTGCCAGCAGCCCCATAGGAGAGGGACCTAACTATGGCTACACCTTC. This gives the protein CASSPIGEGPNYGYTF. V is TRBV5-6 and J is TRBJ1-2, with a tentative D call TRBD1 (5 bases). Germline lookup yields CDR1 SGHDT and CDR2 YYEEEE. The CDR3 loop spans 16 amino acids. The V end was cut by 4 bases, the J end by 0 bases, with 16 bases between. Using reference TRBV5-6 and TRBJ1-2 for the parts outside the CDR3, the full variable domain is DAGVTQSPTHLIKTRGQQVTLRCSPKSGHDTVSWYQQALGQGPQFIFQYYEEEERQRGNFPDRFSGHQFPNYSSELNVNALLLGDSALYLCASSPIGEGPNYGYTFGSGTRLTVV.

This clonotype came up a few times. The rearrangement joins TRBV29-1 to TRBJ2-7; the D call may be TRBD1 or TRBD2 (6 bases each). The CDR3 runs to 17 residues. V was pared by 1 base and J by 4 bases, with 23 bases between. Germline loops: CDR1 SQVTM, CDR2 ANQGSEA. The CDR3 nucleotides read TGCAGCGTTGAAGGCCTCAGGGGAGCGGGCGAAACTTACGAGCAGTACTTC. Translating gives CSVEGLRGAGETYEQYF.

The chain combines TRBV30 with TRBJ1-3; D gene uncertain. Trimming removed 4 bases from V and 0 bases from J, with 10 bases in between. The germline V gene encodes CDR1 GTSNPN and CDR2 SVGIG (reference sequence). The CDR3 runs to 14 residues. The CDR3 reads CAWKGRNSGNTIYF. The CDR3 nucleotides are TGTGCCTGGAAGGGTCGGAACTCTGGAAACACCATATATTTT.

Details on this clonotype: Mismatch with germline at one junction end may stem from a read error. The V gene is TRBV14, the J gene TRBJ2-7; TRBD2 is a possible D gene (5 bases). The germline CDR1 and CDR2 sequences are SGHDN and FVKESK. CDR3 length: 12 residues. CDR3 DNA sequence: TGTACCAGCCGGGGATATACCTACGAGCAGTACTTC. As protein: CTSRGYTYEQYF.

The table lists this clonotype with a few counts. This CDR3 is CSAEQPDTQYF. In DNA form, the CDR3 reads TGCAGTGCGGAGCAGCCAGATACGCAGTATTTT. The genes are TRBV20-1 and TRBJ2-3; D unresolved. The CDR3 is made up of 11 amino acids. Germline lookup yields CDR1 DFQATT and CDR2 SNEGSKA (reference sequence). Trimming took off 6 bases at V and 4 bases at J, with 8 bases between the two ends.

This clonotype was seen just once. In nucleotides, the CDR3 is TGTGCCAGCAGCTTAGGGTCCTCTTTAGGCAGGGATATATCCACTTACGGTGAGCAGTTCTTC. Amino acid sequence: CASSLGSSLGRDISTYGEQFF. V and J are TRBV7-6 and TRBJ2-1, with D possibly matching TRBD1 (5 bases). CDR1 and CDR2 (germline): SGHVS, FNYEAQ. The CDR3 is 21 amino acids. V shed 1 base and J shed 9 bases, with 34 bases lying between them. Full variable domain (missing parts from reference TRBV7-6 and TRBJ2-1): GAGVSQSPRYKVTKRGQDVALRCDPISGHVSLYWYRQALGQGPEFLTYFNYEAQQDKSGLPNDRFSAERPEGSISTLTIQRTEQRDSAMYRCASSLGSSLGRDISTYGEQFFGPGTRLTVL.

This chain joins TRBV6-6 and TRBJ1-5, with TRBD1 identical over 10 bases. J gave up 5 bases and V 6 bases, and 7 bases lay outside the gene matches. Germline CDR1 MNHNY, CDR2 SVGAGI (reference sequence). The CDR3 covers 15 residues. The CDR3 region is CASSRDRGRDQPQHF. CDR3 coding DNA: TGTGCCAGCAGCCGGGACAGGGGACGGGATCAGCCCCAGCATTTT.

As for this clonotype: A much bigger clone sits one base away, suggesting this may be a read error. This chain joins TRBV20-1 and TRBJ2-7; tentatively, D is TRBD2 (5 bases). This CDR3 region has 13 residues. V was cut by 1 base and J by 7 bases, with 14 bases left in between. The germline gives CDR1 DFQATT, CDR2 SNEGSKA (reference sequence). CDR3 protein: CSARVGRGLEQYF. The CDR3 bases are TGCAGTGCTAGAGTCGGCCGGGGTCTTGAGCAGTACTTC.

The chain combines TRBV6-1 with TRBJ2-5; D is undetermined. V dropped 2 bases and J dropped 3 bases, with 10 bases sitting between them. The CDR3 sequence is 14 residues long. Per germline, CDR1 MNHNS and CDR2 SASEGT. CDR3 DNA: TGTGCCAGCAGTGAACCCGGGCCTGAAGAGACCCAGTACTTC. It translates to CASSEPGPEETQYF.

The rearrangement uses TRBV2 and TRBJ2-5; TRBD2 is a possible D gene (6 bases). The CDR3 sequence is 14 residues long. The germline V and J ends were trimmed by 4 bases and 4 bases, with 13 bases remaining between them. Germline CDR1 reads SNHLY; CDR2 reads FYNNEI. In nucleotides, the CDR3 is TGTGCCAGCAGTGGATTAGCGGCGGGAGAGACCCAGTACTTC. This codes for CASSGLAAGETQYF.

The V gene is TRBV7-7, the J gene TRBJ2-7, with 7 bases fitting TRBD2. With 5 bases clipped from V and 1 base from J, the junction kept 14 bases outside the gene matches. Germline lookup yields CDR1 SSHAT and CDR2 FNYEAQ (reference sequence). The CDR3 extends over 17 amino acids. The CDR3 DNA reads TGTGCCAGCAGCGTAGTTAAGAGCCGGGGGGTTTCCTACGAGCAGTACTTC. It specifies CASSVVKSRGVSYEQYF. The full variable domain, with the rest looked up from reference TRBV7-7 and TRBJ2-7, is GAGVSQSPRYKVTKRGQDVTLRCDPISSHATLYWYQQALGQGPEFLTYFNYEAQPDKSGLPSDRFSAERPEGSISTLTIQRTEQRDSAMYRCASSVVKSRGVSYEQYFGPGTRLTVT.

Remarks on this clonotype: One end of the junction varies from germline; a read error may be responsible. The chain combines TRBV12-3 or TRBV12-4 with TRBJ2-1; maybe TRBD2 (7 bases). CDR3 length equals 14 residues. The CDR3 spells CASSLGGGHNEKFF. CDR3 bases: TGTGCCAGCAGTTTAGGGGGGGGGCACAATGAGAAGTTCTTC.

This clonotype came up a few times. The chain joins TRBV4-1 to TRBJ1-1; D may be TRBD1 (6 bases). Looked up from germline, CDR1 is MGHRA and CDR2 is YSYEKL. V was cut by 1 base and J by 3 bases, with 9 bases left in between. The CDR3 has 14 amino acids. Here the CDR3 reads CASSQVDRYTEAFF. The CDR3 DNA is TGCGCCAGCAGCCAAGTGGACAGATACACTGAAGCTTTCTTT.

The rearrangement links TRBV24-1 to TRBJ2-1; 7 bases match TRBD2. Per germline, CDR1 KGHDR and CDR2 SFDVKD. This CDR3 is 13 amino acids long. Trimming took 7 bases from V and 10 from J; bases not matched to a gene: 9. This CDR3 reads CATRVKRGWEQFF. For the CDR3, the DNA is TGTGCCACCAGGGTGAAGCGGGGATGGGAGCAGTTCTTC.

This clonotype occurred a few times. The CDR3 sequence is CASSQERTDTEAFF. Here the CDR3 DNA reads TGTGCCAGCAGCCAAGAGCGGACAGACACTGAAGCTTTCTTT. The gene calls are TRBV3-1 and TRBJ1-1; TRBD1 might be the D (6 bases). Germline assignment: CDR1 LGHDT and CDR2 YNNKEL (reference sequence). The CDR3 is 14 residues long. V gave up 0 bases and J gave up 3 bases, with 8 bases separating them.

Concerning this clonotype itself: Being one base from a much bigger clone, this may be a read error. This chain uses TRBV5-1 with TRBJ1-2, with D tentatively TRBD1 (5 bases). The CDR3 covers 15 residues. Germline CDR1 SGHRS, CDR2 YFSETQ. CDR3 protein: CASCDGAPLLDGCTF. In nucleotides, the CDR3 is TGCGCCAGCTGCGACGGGGCCCCCCTCCTGGATGGCTGCACCTTC. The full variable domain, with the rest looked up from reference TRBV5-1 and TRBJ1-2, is KAGVTQTPRYLIKTRGQQVTLSCSPISGHRSVSWYQQTPGQGLQFLFEYFSETQRNKGNFPGRFSGRQFSNSRSEMNVSTLELGDSALYLCASCDGAPLLDGCTFGSGTRLTVV.